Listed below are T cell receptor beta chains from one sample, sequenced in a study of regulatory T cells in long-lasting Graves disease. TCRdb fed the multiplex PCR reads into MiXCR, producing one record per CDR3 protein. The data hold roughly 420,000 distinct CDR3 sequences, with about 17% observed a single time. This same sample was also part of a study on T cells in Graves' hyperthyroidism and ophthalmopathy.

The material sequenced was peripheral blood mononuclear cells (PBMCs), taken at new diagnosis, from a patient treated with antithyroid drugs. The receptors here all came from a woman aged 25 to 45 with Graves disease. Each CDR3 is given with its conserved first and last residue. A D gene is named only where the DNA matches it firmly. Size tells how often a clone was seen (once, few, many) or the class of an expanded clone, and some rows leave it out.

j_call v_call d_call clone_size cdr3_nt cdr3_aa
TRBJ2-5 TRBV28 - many TGTGCCAGCAGTTTGGGACGGACCCAAGAGACCCAGTACTTC CASSLGRTQETQYF
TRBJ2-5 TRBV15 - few TGTGCCACCAGCAGAGATCCGGAATTAAGGGAGACCCAGTACTTC CATSRDPELRETQYF
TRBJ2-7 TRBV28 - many TGTGCCAGCAGACCGGGCAACTCCTACGAGCAGTACTTC CASRPGNSYEQYF
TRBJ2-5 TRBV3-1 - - TGTGCCAGCAGCCGACTAGAGGGGGAGACCCAGTACTTC CASSRLEGETQYF
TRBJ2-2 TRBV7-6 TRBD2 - TGTGCCAGCAGCTTAGCGTTAGCGGGGAGTATGAGCACCGGGGAGCTGTTTTTT CASSLALAGSMSTGELFF
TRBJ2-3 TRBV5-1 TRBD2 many TGCGCCAGCAGCAGCGGAGCGGGGAGCACAGATACGCAGTATTTT CASSSGAGSTDTQYF
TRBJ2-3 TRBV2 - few TGTGCCAGCAGCCAGGAGTCGGAGAGCGGAGATACGCAGTATTTT CASSQESESGDTQYF
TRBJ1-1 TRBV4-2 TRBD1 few TGTGCCAGCAGCCAACCCGGACAGGGAAATCGTATGAACACTGAAGCTTTCTTT CASSQPGQGNRMNTEAFF
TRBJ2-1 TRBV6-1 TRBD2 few TGTGCCAGCAGTCCCCCTCTACTAGCGGGCTCCTACAATGAGCAGTTCTTC CASSPPLLAGSYNEQFF
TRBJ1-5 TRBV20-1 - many TGCAGTGCCATGAGGGACCGAAGCAATCAGCCCCAGCATTTT CSAMRDRSNQPQHF
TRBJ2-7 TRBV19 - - TGTGCCAGTAGTTGGACTTGGCTGGACAGTCCCTACGAGCAGTACTTC CASSWTWLDSPYEQYF
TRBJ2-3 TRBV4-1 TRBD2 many TGCGCCAGCAGCCAAGGACTAGCGGGGATTCTTGGAGATACGCAGTATTTT CASSQGLAGILGDTQYF
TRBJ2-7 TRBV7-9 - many TGTGCCAGCAGCTGGACCGGGCCATCAGACGGCGAGCAGTACTTC CASSWTGPSDGEQYF
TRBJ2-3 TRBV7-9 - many TGTGCCAGCATTATAGGGGTGGATGGCACAGATACGCAGTATTTT CASIIGVDGTDTQYF